The source of this T cell receptor beta chain is a study of T-cell memory formation after mild COVID-19. Background on the study: For the most part, TCR clusters were specific to one donor.

TCR alpha and TCR beta cDNA libraries carrying sample barcodes and UMIs came from 5'RACE with constant-segment primers. TCRdb re-called the 5' RACE reads through MiXCR, storing one row per CDR3 protein. There are tens of thousands of distinct CDR3 sequences in the sample; around 13% occur only once, and 41% lies in the top ten. Study-level points and caveats: What remained unconfirmed was the SARS-CoV-2 specificity of second-wave clones peaking on day 37.

This CDR3 spans 14 amino acids. V shed 3 bases and J shed 2 bases, with 10 bases lying between them. Looked up from germline, CDR1 is LNHDA and CDR2 is SQIVND (reference sequence). Notes on this clonotype: The target antigen is unknown.

The specimen sequenced was PBMCs or a T cell subset sorted from them (not recorded which). The TCR was taken from a young man who had mild COVID-19 (a few samples of this study predate the infection). Cell type and time point are not known. This chain connects TRBV19 to TRBJ2-5; D could derive from TRBD1 or TRBD2 (5 bases each). The CDR3: CASSIDSGQETQYF. Here the CDR3 DNA reads TGTGCCAGTAGTATCGACAGCGGACAAGAGACCCAGTACTTC.